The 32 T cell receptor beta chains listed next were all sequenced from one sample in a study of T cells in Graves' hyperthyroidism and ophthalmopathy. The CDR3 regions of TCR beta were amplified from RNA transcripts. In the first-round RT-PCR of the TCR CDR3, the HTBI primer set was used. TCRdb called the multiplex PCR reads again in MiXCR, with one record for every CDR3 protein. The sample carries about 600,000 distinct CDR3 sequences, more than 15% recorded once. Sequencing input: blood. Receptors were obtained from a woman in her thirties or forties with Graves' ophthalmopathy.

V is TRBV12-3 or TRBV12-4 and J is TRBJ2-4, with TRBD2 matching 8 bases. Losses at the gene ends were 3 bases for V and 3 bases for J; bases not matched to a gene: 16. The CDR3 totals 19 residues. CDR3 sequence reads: CASSFGELAAGIGKNIQYF. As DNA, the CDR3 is TGTGCCAGCAGTTTTGGGGAACTAGCGGCTGGGATAGGCAAAAACATTCAGTACTTC.

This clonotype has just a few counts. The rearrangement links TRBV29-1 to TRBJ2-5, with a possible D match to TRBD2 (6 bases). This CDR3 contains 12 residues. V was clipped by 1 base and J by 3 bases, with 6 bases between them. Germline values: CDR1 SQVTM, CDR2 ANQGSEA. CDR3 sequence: CSVEGGEETQYF. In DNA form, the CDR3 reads TGCAGCGTTGAAGGCGGGGAAGAGACCCAGTACTTC.

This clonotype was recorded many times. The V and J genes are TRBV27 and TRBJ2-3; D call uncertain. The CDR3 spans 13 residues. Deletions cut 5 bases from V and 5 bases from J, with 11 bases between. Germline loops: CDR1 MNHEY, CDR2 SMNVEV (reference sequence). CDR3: CASSPNPGDTQYF. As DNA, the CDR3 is TGTGCCAGCAGTCCTAATCCTGGAGATACGCAGTATTTT.

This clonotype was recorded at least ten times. CDR3 in DNA: TGTGCCAGCTCACCAGCGAGCAGGGGGGAGACCCAGTACTTC. Protein product: CASSPASRGETQYF. J is TRBJ2-5 and V is TRBV18; TRBD1 aligns across 7 bases. Germline V gives CDR1 KGHSH, CDR2 LQKENI. Germline trimming cut 2 bases from V and 5 bases from J; bases unmatched to any gene: 5. The CDR3 spans 14 residues.

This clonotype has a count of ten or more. CDR3 in DNA: TGTGCCAGCAGTTACGGCGGGACAGTGGGGAAGGGCACAGATACGCAGTATTTT. The encoded protein is CASSYGGTVGKGTDTQYF. The chain combines TRBV6-6 with TRBJ2-3; the D gene is possibly TRBD1 (7 bases). The V end was cut by 2 bases, the J end by 1 base, with 19 bases between. The CDR3 has 18 residues. The V gene's germline CDR1 is MNHNY and CDR2 SVGAGI (reference sequence).

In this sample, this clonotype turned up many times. CDR3 DNA sequence: TGCAGTGCTAGTGGGGGGCTCTACACAGATACGCAGTATTTT. The encoded protein is CSASGGLYTDTQYF. V is TRBV20-1 and J is TRBJ2-3; D is perhaps TRBD1 or TRBD2 (6 bases each). V was trimmed by 3 bases and J by 2 bases, leaving 12 bases between them. The CDR3 loop spans 14 amino acids. Per the germline V gene, CDR1 is DFQATT and CDR2 is SNEGSKA (reference sequence).

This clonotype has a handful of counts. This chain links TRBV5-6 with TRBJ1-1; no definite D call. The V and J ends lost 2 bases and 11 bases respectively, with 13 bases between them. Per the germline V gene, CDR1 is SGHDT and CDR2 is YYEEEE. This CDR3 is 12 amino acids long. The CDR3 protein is CASSLSGMMAFF. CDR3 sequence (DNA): TGTGCCAGCAGCTTATCGGGTATGATGGCTTTCTTT.

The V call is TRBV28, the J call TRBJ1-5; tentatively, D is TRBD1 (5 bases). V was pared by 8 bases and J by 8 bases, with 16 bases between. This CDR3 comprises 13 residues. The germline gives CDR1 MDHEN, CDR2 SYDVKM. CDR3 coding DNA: TGTGCCAGCCTACTGACGGGGGGGGAGCCCCAGCATTTT. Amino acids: CASLLTGGEPQHF.

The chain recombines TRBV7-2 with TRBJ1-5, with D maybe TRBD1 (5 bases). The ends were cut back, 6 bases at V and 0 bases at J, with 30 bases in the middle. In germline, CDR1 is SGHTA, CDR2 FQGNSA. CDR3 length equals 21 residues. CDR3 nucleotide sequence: TGTGCCAGCAGTGGTTATGGAATCGGACAAAACTTCGACTATAGCAATCAGCCCCAGCATTTT. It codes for CASSGYGIGQNFDYSNQPQHF.

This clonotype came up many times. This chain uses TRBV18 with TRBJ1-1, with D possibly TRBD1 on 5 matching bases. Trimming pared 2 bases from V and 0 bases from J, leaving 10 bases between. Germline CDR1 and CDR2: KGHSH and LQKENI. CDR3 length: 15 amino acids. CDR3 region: CASSPAGGLNTEAFF. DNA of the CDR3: TGTGCCAGCTCACCAGCGGGGGGTCTGAACACTGAAGCTTTCTTT. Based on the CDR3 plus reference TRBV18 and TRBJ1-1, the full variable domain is NAGVMQNPRHLVRRRGQEARLRCSPMKGHSHVYWYRQLPEEGLKFMVYLQKENIIDESGMPKERFSAEFPKEGPSILRIQQVVRGDSAAYFCASSPAGGLNTEAFFGQGTRLTVV.

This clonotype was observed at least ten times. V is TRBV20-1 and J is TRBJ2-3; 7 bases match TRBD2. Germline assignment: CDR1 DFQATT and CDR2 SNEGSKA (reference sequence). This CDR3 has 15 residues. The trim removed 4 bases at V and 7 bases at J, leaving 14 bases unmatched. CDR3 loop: CSATPAGLVVHTQYF. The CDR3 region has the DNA TGCAGTGCTACCCCCGCAGGACTAGTAGTACATACGCAGTATTTT.

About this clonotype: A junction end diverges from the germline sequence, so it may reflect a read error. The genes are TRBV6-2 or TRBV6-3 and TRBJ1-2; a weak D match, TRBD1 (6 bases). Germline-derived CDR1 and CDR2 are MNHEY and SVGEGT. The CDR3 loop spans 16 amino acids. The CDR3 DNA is TGTGTCAGCAGTCAGGGGTCCGCGGGGGGCGGCTATGGCTACACCTTC. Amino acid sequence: CVSSQGSAGGGYGYTF.

CDR3 protein: CAWRRIGAETGEQYF. The DNA for the CDR3 is TGTGCCTGGAGGAGGATCGGGGCAGAGACCGGCGAGCAGTACTTC. V is TRBV30 and J is TRBJ2-7; TRBD1 or TRBD2 may be the D gene (5 bases each). With 3 bases removed from V and 6 bases from J, the gap between germline ends came to 21 bases. Germline lookup yields CDR1 GTSNPN and CDR2 SVGIG (reference sequence). CDR3 length: 15 amino acids.

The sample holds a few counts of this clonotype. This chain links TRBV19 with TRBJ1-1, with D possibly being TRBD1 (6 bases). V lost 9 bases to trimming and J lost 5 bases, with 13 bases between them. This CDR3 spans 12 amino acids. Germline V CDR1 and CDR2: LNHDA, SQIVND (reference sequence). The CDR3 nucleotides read TGTGCCAGCAGGCGGGGGGCGACTGAAGCTTTCTTT. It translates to CASRRGATEAFF.

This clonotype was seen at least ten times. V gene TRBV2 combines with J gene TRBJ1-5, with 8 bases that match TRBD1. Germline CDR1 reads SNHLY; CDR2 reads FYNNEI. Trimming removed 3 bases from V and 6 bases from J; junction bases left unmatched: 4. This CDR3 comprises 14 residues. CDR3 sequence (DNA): TGTGCCAGCAGTGAGGCGACAGGGGTTCAGCCCCAGCATTTT. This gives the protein CASSEATGVQPQHF.

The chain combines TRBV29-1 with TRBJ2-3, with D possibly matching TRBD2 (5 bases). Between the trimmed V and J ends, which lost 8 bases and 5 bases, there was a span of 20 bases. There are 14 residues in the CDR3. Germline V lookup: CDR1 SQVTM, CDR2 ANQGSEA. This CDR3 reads CSSPESEGRDTQYF. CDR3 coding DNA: TGCAGCTCCCCCGAGAGCGAGGGAAGAGATACGCAGTATTTT.

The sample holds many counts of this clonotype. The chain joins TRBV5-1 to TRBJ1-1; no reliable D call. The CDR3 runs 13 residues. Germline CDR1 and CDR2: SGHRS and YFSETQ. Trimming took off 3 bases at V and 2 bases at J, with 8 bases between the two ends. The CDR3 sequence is CASSSRSNTEAFF. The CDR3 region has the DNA TGCGCCAGCAGCTCCAGGAGCAACACTGAAGCTTTCTTT. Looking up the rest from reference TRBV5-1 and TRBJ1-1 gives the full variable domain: KAGVTQTPRYLIKTRGQQVTLSCSPISGHRSVSWYQQTPGQGLQFLFEYFSETQRNKGNFPGRFSGRQFSNSRSEMNVSTLELGDSALYLCASSSRSNTEAFFGQGTRLTVV.

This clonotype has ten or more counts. CDR3 nucleotide sequence: TGCAGTGCTAGAGGGCAACAGGGGGCCTGGGCTTTCTTT. This codes for CSARGQQGAWAFF. The chain links TRBV20-1 to TRBJ1-1; 9 positions match TRBD1. Unmatched junction bases numbered 8, after V lost 1 base and J lost 11 bases. From germline, CDR1 is DFQATT and CDR2 SNEGSKA (reference sequence). CDR3 length: 13 residues.

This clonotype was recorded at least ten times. The CDR3 spells CASRGAPVDTQYF. In DNA form, the CDR3 reads TGTGCCAGCAGGGGGGCCCCGGTGGATACGCAGTATTTT. The chain couples TRBV28 to TRBJ2-3, with a tentative D call TRBD1 (6 bases). The CDR3 sequence is 13 residues long. Trimming left V 6 bases short and J 6 bases short, with 13 bases between. CDR1 MDHEN and CDR2 SYDVKM come from the germline V gene. The variable domain in full, completed from reference TRBV28 and TRBJ2-3, reads DVKVTQSSRYLVKRTGEKVFLECVQDMDHENMFWYRQDPGLGLRLIYFSYDVKMKEKGDIPEGYSVSREKKERFSLILESASTNQTSMYLCASRGAPVDTQYFGPGTRLTVL.

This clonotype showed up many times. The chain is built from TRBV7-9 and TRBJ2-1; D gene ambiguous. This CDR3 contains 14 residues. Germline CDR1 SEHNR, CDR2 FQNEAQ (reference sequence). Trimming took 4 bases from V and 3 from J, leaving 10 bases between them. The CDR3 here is CASSSVLFYNEQFF. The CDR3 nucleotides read TGTGCCAGCAGCTCCGTACTCTTCTACAATGAGCAGTTCTTC.

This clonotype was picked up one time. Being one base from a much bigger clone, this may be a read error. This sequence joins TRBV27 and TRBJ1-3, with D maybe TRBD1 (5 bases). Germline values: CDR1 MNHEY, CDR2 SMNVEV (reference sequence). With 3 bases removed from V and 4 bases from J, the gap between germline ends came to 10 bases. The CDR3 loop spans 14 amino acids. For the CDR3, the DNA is TGTGCCAGCAGTTTGATAGGGGACGGAAACACCATATATTTT. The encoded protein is CASSLIGDGNTIYF.

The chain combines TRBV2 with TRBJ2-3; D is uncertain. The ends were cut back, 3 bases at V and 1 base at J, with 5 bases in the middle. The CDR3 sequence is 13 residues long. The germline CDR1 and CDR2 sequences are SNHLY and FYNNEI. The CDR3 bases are TGTGCCAGCAGTGATGTGGGCACAGATACGCAGTATTTT. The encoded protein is CASSDVGTDTQYF.

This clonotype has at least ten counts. The CDR3 nucleotides read TGTGCCAGCAGCTCACCTGCCGCGGGACAGGGGACTGGTGGGGCCAACGTCCTGACTTTC. This gives the protein CASSSPAAGQGTGGANVLTF. This chain connects TRBV28 to TRBJ2-6; 10 positions agree with TRBD1. The ends lost 6 bases at V and 3 bases at J; junction bases unmatched: 17. Germline loops: CDR1 MDHEN, CDR2 SYDVKM. The CDR3 contains 20 residues.

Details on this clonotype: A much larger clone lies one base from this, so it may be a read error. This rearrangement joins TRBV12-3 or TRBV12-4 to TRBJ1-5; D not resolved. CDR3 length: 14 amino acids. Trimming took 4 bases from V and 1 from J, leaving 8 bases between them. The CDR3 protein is CASSWAVSNQPQHF. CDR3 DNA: TGTGCCAGCAGTTGGGCGGTAAGCAATCAGCCCCAGCATTTT.

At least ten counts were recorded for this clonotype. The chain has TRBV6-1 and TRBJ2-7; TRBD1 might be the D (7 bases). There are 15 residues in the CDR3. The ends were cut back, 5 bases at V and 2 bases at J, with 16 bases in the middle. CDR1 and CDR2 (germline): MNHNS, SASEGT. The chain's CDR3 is CASSLQAGGTYEQYF. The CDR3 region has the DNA TGTGCCAGCAGTCTACAAGCAGGGGGGACCTACGAGCAGTACTTC.

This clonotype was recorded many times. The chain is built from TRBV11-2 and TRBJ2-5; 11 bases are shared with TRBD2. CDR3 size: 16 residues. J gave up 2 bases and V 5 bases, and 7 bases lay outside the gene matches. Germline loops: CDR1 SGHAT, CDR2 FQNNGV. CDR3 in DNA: TGTGCCAGCAGCCCAGGGACTAGCGGCCTTCAAGAGACCCAGTACTTC. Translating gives CASSPGTSGLQETQYF.

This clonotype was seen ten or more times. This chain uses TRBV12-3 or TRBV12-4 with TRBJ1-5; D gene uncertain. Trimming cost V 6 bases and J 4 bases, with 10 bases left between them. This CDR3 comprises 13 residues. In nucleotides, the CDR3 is TGTGCCAGCAGAGCGGGGATAAATCAGCCCCAGCATTTT. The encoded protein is CASRAGINQPQHF.

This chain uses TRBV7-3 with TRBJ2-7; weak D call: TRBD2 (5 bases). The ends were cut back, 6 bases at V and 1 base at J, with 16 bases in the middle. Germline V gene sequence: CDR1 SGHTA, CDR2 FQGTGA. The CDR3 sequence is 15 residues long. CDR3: CASRSTEGRSYEQYF. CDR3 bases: TGTGCCAGCAGGTCCACAGAGGGCAGGTCCTACGAGCAGTACTTC.

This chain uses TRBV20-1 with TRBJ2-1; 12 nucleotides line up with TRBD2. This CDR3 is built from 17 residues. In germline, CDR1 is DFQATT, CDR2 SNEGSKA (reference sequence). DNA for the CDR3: TGCAGCGCGGTCGGTCTAGCGGGGGGGCGGTCCTACAATGAGCAGTTCTTC. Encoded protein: CSAVGLAGGRSYNEQFF.

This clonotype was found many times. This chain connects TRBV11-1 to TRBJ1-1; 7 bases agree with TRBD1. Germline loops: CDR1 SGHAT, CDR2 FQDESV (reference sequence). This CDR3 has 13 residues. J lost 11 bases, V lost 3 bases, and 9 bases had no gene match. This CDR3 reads CASSFGQAGLAFF. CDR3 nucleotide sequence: TGTGCCAGCAGCTTTGGACAGGCAGGATTGGCTTTCTTT.

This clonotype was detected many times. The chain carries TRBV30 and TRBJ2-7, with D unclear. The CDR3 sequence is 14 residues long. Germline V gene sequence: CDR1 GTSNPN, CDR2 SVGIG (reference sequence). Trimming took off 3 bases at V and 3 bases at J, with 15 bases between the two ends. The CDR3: CAWRDLGANYEQYF. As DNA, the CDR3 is TGTGCCTGGAGAGATCTAGGAGCCAACTACGAGCAGTACTTC.

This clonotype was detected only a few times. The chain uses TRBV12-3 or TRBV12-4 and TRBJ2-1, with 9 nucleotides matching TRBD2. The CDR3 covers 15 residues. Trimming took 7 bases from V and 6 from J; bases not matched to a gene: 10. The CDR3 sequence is CASTPAGLAVNEQFF. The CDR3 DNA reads TGTGCCAGCACCCCCGCGGGACTAGCAGTCAATGAGCAGTTCTTC.